A selection of T cell receptor beta chains follows, all from one sample in a study of blood T cell repertoires in COVID-19. The protocol was immunoSEQ multiplex PCR, while the TCRdb copy is restricted to in-frame clones and leaves out a portion. Of about 190,000 clones detected, 84% appear once; the ten largest clones hold less than 20%. The specimen was peripheral blood. Receptors were obtained from a human donor in a cohort sampled during active COVID-19. The conserved cysteine and the conserved F or W are not part of the CDR3 here.

j_gene: TRBJ2-2; v_gene: TRBV24-1; CDR3aa: ATSKPGQGVSNTGELF
j_gene: TRBJ2-5; v_gene: TRBV7-9; CDR3aa: ASSLVTLSGTQETQY
j_gene: TRBJ2-5; v_gene: TRBV21-1; CDR3aa: ASSKDPTGEGETQY
j_gene: TRBJ2-7; v_gene: TRBV6-2/TRBV6-3; CDR3aa: ASSYTSGWSYEQY
j_gene: TRBJ1-1; v_gene: TRBV20-1; CDR3aa: SGGSGGKAF
j_gene: TRBJ1-1; v_gene: TRBV20-1; CDR3aa: SASGGNTEAF
j_gene: TRBJ2-1; v_gene: TRBV5-1; CDR3aa: ASSLLLAGGPYNEQF
j_gene: TRBJ2-1; v_gene: TRBV18; CDR3aa: ASSPGATDHNEQF
j_gene: TRBJ1-6; v_gene: TRBV19; CDR3aa: ASRRNRGSGDSPLH
j_gene: TRBJ1-2; v_gene: TRBV28; CDR3aa: ASSVEQGARGYT
j_gene: TRBJ2-7; v_gene: TRBV11-2; CDR3aa: ASSLGQRSSYEQY
j_gene: TRBJ1-1; v_gene: TRBV19; CDR3aa: ASSTTGQSNTEAF
j_gene: TRBJ2-5; v_gene: TRBV2; CDR3aa: ASRRGREETQY
j_gene: TRBJ2-3; v_gene: TRBV2; CDR3aa: ASSVKRLAGFTDTQY
j_gene: TRBJ1-1; v_gene: TRBV5-1; CDR3aa: ASSSLTGVAAEAF
j_gene: TRBJ2-1; v_gene: TRBV28; CDR3aa: ASSAWLASNEQF
j_gene: TRBJ1-1; v_gene: TRBV28; CDR3aa: ASSRQGPTEAF
j_gene: TRBJ2-1; v_gene: TRBV5-6; CDR3aa: ASSPPGGFYNEQF
j_gene: TRBJ1-1; v_gene: TRBV5-4; CDR3aa: ASSVGHKNTEAF
j_gene: TRBJ1-2; v_gene: TRBV18; CDR3aa: ASSSDSIYGYT
j_gene: TRBJ2-1; v_gene: TRBV28; CDR3aa: ASSPAGGGGASYNEQF
j_gene: TRBJ2-5; v_gene: TRBV12-3/TRBV12-4; CDR3aa: ASAGTREKTQY
j_gene: TRBJ2-1; v_gene: TRBV14; CDR3aa: ASSLTSGGRNEQF
j_gene: TRBJ2-1; v_gene: TRBV10-3; CDR3aa: AIKPKDRGDEQF
j_gene: TRBJ1-1; v_gene: TRBV5-5; CDR3aa: ASSFSGYTEAF
j_gene: TRBJ1-2; v_gene: TRBV10-3; CDR3aa: AISETGTHYGYT
j_gene: TRBJ2-3; v_gene: TRBV5-6; CDR3aa: ASIKYRGYSSTDTQY
j_gene: TRBJ2-1; v_gene: TRBV7-2; CDR3aa: ASSLGGSPNEQF
j_gene: TRBJ1-1; v_gene: TRBV10-3; CDR3aa: AISGQQGVAAEAF
j_gene: TRBJ2-2; v_gene: TRBV6-1; CDR3aa: ASSEAGTGELF
j_gene: TRBJ2-1; v_gene: TRBV19; CDR3aa: ASSAQSLLAGGLGEQF
j_gene: TRBJ2-2; v_gene: TRBV10-3; CDR3aa: AIAQGNTGELF
j_gene: TRBJ1-2; v_gene: TRBV30; CDR3aa: AWSVFGQGGYT
j_gene: TRBJ1-1; v_gene: TRBV28; CDR3aa: ASSLREEAF
j_gene: TRBJ1-1; v_gene: TRBV6-5; CDR3aa: ASSYTGQGNTEAF
j_gene: TRBJ2-2; v_gene: TRBV28; CDR3aa: ATLRQGNTGELF
j_gene: TRBJ1-3; v_gene: TRBV5-1; CDR3aa: ASSTTGHTGNTIY
j_gene: TRBJ2-3; v_gene: TRBV12-3/TRBV12-4; CDR3aa: ASSLGGADTQY
j_gene: TRBJ2-2; v_gene: TRBV27; CDR3aa: ASSLSGQYTGELF
j_gene: TRBJ1-1; v_gene: TRBV4-1; CDR3aa: ASSQGGGLNTEAF
j_gene: TRBJ2-1; v_gene: TRBV7-9; CDR3aa: ASSRSGTSEDEQF
j_gene: TRBJ1-2; v_gene: TRBV3-1/TRBV3-2; CDR3aa: ASSQDSANYGYT
j_gene: TRBJ1-1; v_gene: TRBV7-2; CDR3aa: ASSQFRDRAGAF
j_gene: TRBJ2-2; v_gene: TRBV6-1; CDR3aa: ASSERRANTGELF
j_gene: TRBJ1-2; v_gene: TRBV15; CDR3aa: ATSRDRGGYGYT
j_gene: TRBJ1-2; v_gene: TRBV28; CDR3aa: ASSLGPSYGYT
j_gene: TRBJ1-2; v_gene: TRBV28; CDR3aa: ASSSTTGGYYGYT
j_gene: TRBJ1-2; v_gene: TRBV6-5; CDR3aa: ASSLQSKGAYGYT
j_gene: TRBJ2-5; v_gene: TRBV20-1; CDR3aa: SVGVEETQY
j_gene: TRBJ2-1; v_gene: TRBV20-1; CDR3aa: SASPGLAADNEQF
j_gene: TRBJ2-3; v_gene: TRBV19; CDR3aa: ASGGGGYTDTQY
j_gene: TRBJ1-1; v_gene: TRBV2; CDR3aa: ASSESRERAF
j_gene: TRBJ1-1; v_gene: TRBV7-6; CDR3aa: ASSLRDSGTEAF
j_gene: TRBJ2-7; v_gene: TRBV11-2; CDR3aa: ASSSDRHDEQY
j_gene: TRBJ1-3; v_gene: TRBV6-2/TRBV6-3; CDR3aa: ASSYARARNTIY
j_gene: TRBJ2-7; v_gene: TRBV5-1; CDR3aa: ASSPGTSDNKQY
j_gene: TRBJ2-7; v_gene: TRBV2; CDR3aa: ASSPDRGGYEQY
j_gene: TRBJ2-1; v_gene: TRBV27; CDR3aa: ASSRGSGGEQF